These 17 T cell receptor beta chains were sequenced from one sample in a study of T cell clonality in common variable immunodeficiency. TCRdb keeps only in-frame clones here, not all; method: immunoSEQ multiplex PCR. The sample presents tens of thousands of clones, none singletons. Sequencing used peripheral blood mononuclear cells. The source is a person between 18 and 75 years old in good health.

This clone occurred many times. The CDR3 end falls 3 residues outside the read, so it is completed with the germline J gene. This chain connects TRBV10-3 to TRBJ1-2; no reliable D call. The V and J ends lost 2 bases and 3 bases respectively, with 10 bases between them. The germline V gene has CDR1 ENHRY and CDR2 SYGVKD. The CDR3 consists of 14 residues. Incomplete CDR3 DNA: TGTGCCATCAGTGAGGTGCCAACAGACTATGGC. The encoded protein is CAISEVPTDYG. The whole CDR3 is CAISEVPTDYGYTF.

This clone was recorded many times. CDR3 in amino acids: CASSLASQSGSYEQYF. CDR3 DNA, as far as it was read: TGTGCCAGCAGCTTAGCCTCCCAATCAGGATCCTACGAG. The V gene is TRBV7-2, the J gene TRBJ2-7; D not resolved. The read is 3 residues too short to cover the CDR3 end, so that end is filled in from the germline J gene. Germline V gives CDR1 SGHTA, CDR2 FQGNSA. The V and J ends lost 0 bases and 1 base respectively, with 13 bases between them. The CDR3 runs 16 residues.

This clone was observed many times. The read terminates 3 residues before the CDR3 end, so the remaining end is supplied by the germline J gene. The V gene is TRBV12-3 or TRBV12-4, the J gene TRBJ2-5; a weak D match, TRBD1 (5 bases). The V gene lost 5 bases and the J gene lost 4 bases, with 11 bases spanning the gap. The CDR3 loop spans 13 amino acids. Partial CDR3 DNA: TGTGCCAGCAGTCAGGGTGAATCAGAGACC. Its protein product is CASSQGESET. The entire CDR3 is CASSQGESETQYF.

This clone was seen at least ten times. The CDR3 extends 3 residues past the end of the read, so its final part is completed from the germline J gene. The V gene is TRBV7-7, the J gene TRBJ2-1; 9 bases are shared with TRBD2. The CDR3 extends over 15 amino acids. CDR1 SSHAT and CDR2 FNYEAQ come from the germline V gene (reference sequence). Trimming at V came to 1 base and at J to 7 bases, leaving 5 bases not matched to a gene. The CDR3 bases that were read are TGTGCCAGCAGCTTAGTGCTAGCGGGGAGTAATGAG. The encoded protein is CASSLVLAGSNE. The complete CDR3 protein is CASSLVLAGSNEQFF.

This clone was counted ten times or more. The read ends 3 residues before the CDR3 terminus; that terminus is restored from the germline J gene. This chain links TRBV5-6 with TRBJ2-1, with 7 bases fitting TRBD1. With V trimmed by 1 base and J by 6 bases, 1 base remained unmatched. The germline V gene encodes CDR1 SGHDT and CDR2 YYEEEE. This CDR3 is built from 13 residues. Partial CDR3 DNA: TGTGCCAGCAGCTTGTACAGGGGCAATGAG. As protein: CASSLYRGNE. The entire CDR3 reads CASSLYRGNEQFF. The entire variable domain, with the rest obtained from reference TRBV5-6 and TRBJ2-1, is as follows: DAGVTQSPTHLIKTRGQQVTLRCSPKSGHDTVSWYQQALGQGPQFIFQYYEEEERQRGNFPDRFSGHQFPNYSSELNVNALLLGDSALYLCASSLYRGNEQFFGPGTRLTVL.

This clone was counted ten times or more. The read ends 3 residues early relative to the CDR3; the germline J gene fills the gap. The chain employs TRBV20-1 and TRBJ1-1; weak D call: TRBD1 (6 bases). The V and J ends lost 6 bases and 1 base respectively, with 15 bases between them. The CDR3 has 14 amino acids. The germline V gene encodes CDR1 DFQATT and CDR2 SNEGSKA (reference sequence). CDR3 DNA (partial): TGCAGTGCGTTCAGGGGTCACGAGAACACTGAA. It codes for CSAFRGHENTE. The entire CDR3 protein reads CSAFRGHENTEAFF.

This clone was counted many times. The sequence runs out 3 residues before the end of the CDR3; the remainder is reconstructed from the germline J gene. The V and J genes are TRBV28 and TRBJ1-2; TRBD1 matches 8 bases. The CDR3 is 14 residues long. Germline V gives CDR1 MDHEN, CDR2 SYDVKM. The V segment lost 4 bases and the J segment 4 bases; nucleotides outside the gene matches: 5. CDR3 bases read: TGTGCCAGCAGTTCCGACAGGGGACCCTATGGC. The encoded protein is CASSSDRGPYG. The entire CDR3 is CASSSDRGPYGYTF.

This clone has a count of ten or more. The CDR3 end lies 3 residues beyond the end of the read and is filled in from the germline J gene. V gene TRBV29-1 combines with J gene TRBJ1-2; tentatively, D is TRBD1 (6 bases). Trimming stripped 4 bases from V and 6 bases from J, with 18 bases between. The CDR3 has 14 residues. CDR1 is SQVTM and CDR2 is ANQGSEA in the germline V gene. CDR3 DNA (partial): TGCAGCGTTGGTCCCCACCGGGGGGCAGATGGC. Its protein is CSVGPHRGADG. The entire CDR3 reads CSVGPHRGADGYTF.

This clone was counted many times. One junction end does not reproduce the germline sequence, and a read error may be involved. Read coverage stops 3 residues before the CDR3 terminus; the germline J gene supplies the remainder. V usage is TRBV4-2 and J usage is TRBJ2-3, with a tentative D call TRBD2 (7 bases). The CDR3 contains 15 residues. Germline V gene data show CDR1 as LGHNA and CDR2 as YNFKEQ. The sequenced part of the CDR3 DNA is TGCGCCAGCAGCCACGGGGGGCGGATCACAGATACG. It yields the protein CASSHGGRITDT. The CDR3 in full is CASSHGGRITDTQYF.

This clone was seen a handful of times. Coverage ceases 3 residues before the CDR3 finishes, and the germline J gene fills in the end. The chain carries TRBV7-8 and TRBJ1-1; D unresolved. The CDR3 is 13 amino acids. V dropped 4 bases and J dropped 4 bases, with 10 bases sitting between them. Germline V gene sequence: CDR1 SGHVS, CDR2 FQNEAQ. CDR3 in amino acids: CASSSLASTEAFF. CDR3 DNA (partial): TGTGCCAGCAGCTCTTTGGCCAGCACTGAA.

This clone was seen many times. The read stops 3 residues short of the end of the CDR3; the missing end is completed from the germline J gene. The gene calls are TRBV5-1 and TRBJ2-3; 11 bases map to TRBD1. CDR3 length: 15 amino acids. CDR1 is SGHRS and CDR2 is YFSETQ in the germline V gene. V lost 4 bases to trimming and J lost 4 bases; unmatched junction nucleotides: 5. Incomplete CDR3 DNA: TGCGCCAGCAGCGCGGGACAGGGGGGCTCAGATACG. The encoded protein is CASSAGQGGSDT. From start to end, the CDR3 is CASSAGQGGSDTQYF.

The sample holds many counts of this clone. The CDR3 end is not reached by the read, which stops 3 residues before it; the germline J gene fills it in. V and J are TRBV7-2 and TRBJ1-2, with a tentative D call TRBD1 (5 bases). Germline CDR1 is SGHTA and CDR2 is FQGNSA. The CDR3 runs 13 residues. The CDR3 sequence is CASSPGWRGGYTF. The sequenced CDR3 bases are TGTGCCAGCAGCCCGGGGTGGCGGGGCGGC.

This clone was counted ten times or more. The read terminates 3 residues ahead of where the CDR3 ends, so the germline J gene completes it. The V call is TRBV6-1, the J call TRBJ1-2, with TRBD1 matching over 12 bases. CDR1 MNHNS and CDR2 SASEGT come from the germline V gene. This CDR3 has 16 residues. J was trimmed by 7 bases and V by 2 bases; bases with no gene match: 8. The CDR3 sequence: CASSELGGQGARGYTF. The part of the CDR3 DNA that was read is TGTGCCAGCAGTGAATTGGGGGGACAGGGGGCTCGTGGC.

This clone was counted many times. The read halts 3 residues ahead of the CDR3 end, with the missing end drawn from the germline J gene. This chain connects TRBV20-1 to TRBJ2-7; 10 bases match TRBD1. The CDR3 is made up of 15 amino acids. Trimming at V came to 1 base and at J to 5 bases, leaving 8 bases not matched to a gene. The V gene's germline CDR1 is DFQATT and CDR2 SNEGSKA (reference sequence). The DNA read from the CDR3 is TGCAGTGCTAGAGCCTTGACAGGGGGCTTCCACGAG. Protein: CSARALTGGFHE. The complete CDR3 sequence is CSARALTGGFHEQYF.

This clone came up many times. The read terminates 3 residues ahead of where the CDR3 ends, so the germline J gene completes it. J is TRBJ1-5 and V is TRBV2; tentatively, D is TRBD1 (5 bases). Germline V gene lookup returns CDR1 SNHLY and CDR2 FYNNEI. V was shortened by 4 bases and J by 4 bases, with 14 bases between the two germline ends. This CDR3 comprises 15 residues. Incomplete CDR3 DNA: TGTGCCAGCAGTGGTCGCCAGGGAGGTAATCAGCCC. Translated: CASSGRQGGNQP. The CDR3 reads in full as CASSGRQGGNQPQHF.

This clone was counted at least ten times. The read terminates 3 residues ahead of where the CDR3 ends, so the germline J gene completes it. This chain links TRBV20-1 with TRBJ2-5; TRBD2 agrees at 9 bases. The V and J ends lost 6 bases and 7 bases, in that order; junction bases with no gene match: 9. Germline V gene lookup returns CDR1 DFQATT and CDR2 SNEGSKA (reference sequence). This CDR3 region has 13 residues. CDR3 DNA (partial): TGCAGTGCCGCCCCTAGCGGGGTGACGACC. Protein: CSAAPSGVTT. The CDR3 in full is CSAAPSGVTTQYF.

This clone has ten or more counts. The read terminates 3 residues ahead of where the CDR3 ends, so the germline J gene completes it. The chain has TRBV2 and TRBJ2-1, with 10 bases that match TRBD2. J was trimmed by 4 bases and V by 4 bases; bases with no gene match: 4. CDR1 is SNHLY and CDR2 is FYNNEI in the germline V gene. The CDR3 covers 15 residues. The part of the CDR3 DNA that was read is TGTGCCAGCAGTGTAGATAGCGGGGGGTACAATGAG. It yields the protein CASSVDSGGYNE. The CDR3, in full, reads CASSVDSGGYNEQFF.